The source of this T cell receptor (beta chain) is a study of beta chain features in type 1 diabetes listed by TCRdb under 2018. The study in broad terms: Patients and healthy donors did not differ in mean age, gender distribution, total cell number or subset yield. Regulatory and stem cell-like memory subsets were isolated from only 8 patients and roughly eight healthy donors, whereas naive and central memory subsets came from all 30 or so donors. A total of 90 million to 120 million sorted cells were examined across all samples, and a strong correlation was observed between cell number per subset and RNA yield. In the study, TCRB repertoires of sorted circulating CD4+ T cell subsets from recently diagnosed type 1 diabetes patients were compared with those of matched healthy donors.

All of the isolated RNA was reverse transcribed with the High Capacity cDNA Reverse Transcription Kit, so expressed TCRB transcripts were sequenced. Deep immunoSEQ sequencing was applied to naive, central memory and regulatory T cell samples, giving an average of approximately 3.8 million total reads per sample. After sorted cells were lysed in RLT buffer, RNA was extracted with DNase-treated RNeasy Micro or Mini kits, with the choice depending on cell number. Each cell subset was processed separately to prevent cross-contamination, with patient and healthy donor samples processed together. The immunoSEQ multiplex PCR was used to amplify TCRB sequences from cDNA, generating 87-bp fragments that spanned the CDR3 region. Sequencing of the amplicons was done on the Illumina HiSeq platform. The authors' analysis ran thus. PCR bias was corrected computationally using synthetic template baselines, and reads within Hamming distance 2 were collapsed, with unmergeable singletons discarded. By aligning reads against IMGT, V, D and J genes, CDR3 length, and insertions or deletions at six rearrangement sites were assigned. Within each subset, clonotype counts were normalized to sorted cell number, and only after that were true diversity and Gini coefficients computed with the tcR R package. Repertoire sharing was quantified using the overlap coefficient calculated on TCRB nucleotide sequences. The table was pulled from immuneACCESS by TCRdb, which kept in-frame rearrangements only. Such tables lose some clones; where checked, under half of the loss comes from unresolved V genes, and the rest has no known cause. V, J and clone size reflect that table, while D and trimming were determined from the DNA. This sample comprises 150,000 to 200,000 clones, 8% to 9.5% of them detected only once. The ten largest make up approximately 0.54% of the sample.

CDR1 SGHTA and CDR2 FQGNSA are derived from the germline V gene. The CDR3, cysteine through phenylalanine, is 14 amino acids long. The read is trimmed to its CDR3 DNA, 42 bases read in frame from base 1. V loses 1 base, J loses 7 bases, and the germline ends lie 11 bases apart. As to this clone: Its antigen is unknown. Base qualities are not provided; no much larger clone lies one nucleotide away.

Here is what the overall study found, with its caveats: Type 1 diabetes patients showed a moderate but significant shortening of TCRB CDR3 length in all four CD4+ subsets. Naive, central memory and regulatory TCRB repertoires appeared to be more similar among patients than among healthy donors. Because the HLA sub-analyses included only small numbers of individuals, any influence of HLA type on TCRB rearrangement was left unresolved. PCR may preferentially amplify shorter templates, but because patient and control samples were amplified and corrected together, any resulting skew would affect both groups equally. Patients with type 1 diabetes made fewer insertions and deleted more nucleotides at VDJ recombination sites, implying thymic rearrangement abnormalities. Because cDNA was sequenced instead of genomic DNA, activated cells with high expression could be over-represented, although the groups did not differ in activation or CD3 levels.

A single peripheral blood draw of roughly 0.11 L on average was collected from each donor into heparinised tubes. A BD FACSAria II was used to sort naive, central memory, regulatory and stem cell-like memory CD4+ T cells with a panel that included CD45RO, CCR7, CD25, CD127, CD95 and CD27. All sorted populations exceeded 95% purity. PBMCs were separated immediately by Lymphoprep density gradient centrifugation and were stained directly, without being cultured. Samples were stained and sorted in pairs, with one healthy donor and one patient per experiment, so that batch effects were minimized. Recombination connected TRBV7-2 to TRBJ2-1; confidence is insufficient to name the D gene. The sequence was obtained from a woman under 30 with type 1 diabetes. Input material: central memory CD4+ T cells from blood. At the DNA level, the sequence is TGTGCCAGCAGCTTAGTTCGAGTGCGGAATGAGCAGTTCTTC. Translation gives CASSLVRVRNEQFF.